What follows are 27 T cell receptor beta chains derived from one specimen sequenced in a study of memory CD4+ T cells and cytomegalovirus serostatus. Single viable CD3+CD4+CD8-CD45RO+ cells were sorted as the memory CD4+ T cells. TCRdb keeps only in-frame clones here, not all; method: immunoSEQ multiplex PCR. This table holds approximately 40,000 clones, more than 65% found once. Input material: memory CD4+ T cells from blood. These receptors were taken from an adult in good health and CMV-seronegative.

This clone was seen a single time. V gene TRBV6-1 combines with J gene TRBJ2-2; weak D call: TRBD1 (5 bases). V was cut by 3 bases and J by 0 bases, with 5 bases left in between. Germline CDR1 reads MNHNS; CDR2 reads SASEGT. The CDR3 loop spans 14 amino acids. This CDR3 reads CASSETANTGELFF. CDR3 coding DNA: TGTGCCAGCAGTGAGACAGCGAACACCGGGGAGCTGTTTTTT.

This rearrangement joins TRBV11-1 to TRBJ2-5; 9 bases align to TRBD2. Germline values: CDR1 SGHAT, CDR2 FQDESV (reference sequence). V was pared by 5 bases and J by 5 bases, with 6 bases of the junction left unmatched. The CDR3 extends over 14 amino acids. CDR3: CASSRGGATETQYF. The DNA of the CDR3 is TGTGCCAGCAGCCGCGGGGGGGCCACGGAGACCCAGTACTTC.

V gene TRBV28 combines with J gene TRBJ2-3; D assignment may be TRBD1 or TRBD2 (5 bases each). V was trimmed by 6 bases and J by 6 bases, leaving 13 bases between them. The CDR3 extends over 13 amino acids. The germline gives CDR1 MDHEN, CDR2 SYDVKM. The CDR3 DNA reads TGTGCCAGCAGGGCCGGGACCCCGGATACGCAGTATTTT. This encodes CASRAGTPDTQYF.

The chain recombines TRBV4-2 with TRBJ2-5, with TRBD2 identical over 8 bases. Trimming removed 3 bases from V and 5 bases from J; junction bases left unmatched: 5. The CDR3 totals 14 residues. Per germline, CDR1 LGHNA and CDR2 YNFKEQ. Here the CDR3 DNA reads TGTGCCAGCAGCCACGGGGGGGCCGGGGAGACCCAGTACTTC. This encodes CASSHGGAGETQYF.

This clone showed up just a few times. CDR3 amino acids: CASSLAPQGTPETQYF. For the CDR3, the DNA is TGCGCCAGCAGCTTGGCTCCACAGGGCACCCCAGAGACCCAGTACTTC. The rearrangement uses TRBV5-1 and TRBJ2-5, with D perhaps matching TRBD1 (6 bases). Germline V gene sequence: CDR1 SGHRS, CDR2 YFSETQ. The CDR3 runs 16 residues. Deletions cut 0 bases from V and 4 bases from J, with 16 bases between.

V is TRBV30 and J is TRBJ1-5, with no clear D. V lost 4 bases, J lost 2 bases, and 12 bases lay in between. The CDR3 sequence is 14 residues long. Germline CDR1 reads GTSNPN; CDR2 reads SVGIG (reference sequence). CDR3 region: CAWKRRSGNQPQHF. The CDR3 coding sequence is TGTGCCTGGAAACGCAGGAGTGGCAATCAGCCCCAGCATTTT.

The count of this clone is one. The CDR3 here is CATRQGAAWNTEAFF. For the CDR3, the DNA is TGTGCCACCAGACAGGGGGCGGCTTGGAACACTGAAGCTTTCTTT. V and J are TRBV6-4 and TRBJ1-1; 10 nucleotides align to TRBD1. CDR3 size: 15 residues. The germline V gene encodes CDR1 MRHNA and CDR2 SNTAGT. V gave up 10 bases and J gave up 1 base; unmatched junction bases: 9.

This chain links TRBV7-8 with TRBJ2-5; 8 positions agree with TRBD1. The CDR3 consists of 14 residues. J lost 4 bases, V lost 4 bases, and 5 bases had no gene match. CDR1 and CDR2 from the germline V gene are SGHVS and FQNEAQ. The CDR3 DNA follows: TGTGCCAGCAGCTCCCGGACAGGGACAGAGACCCAGTACTTC. Translated, it gives CASSSRTGTETQYF.

The genes are TRBV7-8 and TRBJ1-2; no reliable D call. V lost 5 bases and J 4 bases, leaving 11 bases between the germline ends. The CDR3 is 13 amino acids. Germline CDR1 is SGHVS and CDR2 is FQNEAQ. CDR3: CASSPGSPYGYTF. The CDR3 DNA is TGTGCCAGCAGCCCCGGGAGCCCCTATGGCTACACCTTC.

This chain uses TRBV5-6 with TRBJ2-5; TRBD2 aligns across 8 bases. The CDR3 loop spans 13 amino acids. Germline V gene sequence: CDR1 SGHDT, CDR2 YYEEEE. V dropped 7 bases and J dropped 5; count of bases not matched to a gene: 7. The CDR3 DNA sequence: TGTGCCAGCCAACCGGGGGGGCTTGAGACCCAGTACTTC. This encodes CASQPGGLETQYF.

The chain couples TRBV5-1 to TRBJ2-7, with D possibly called TRBD1 or TRBD2 (5 bases each). CDR1 is SGHRS and CDR2 is YFSETQ in the germline V gene. The CDR3 spans 13 residues. The V end lost 1 base, the J end lost 6 bases, and 11 bases lay between the germline ends. The CDR3 spells CASSLIRDGEQYF. CDR3 nucleotides: TGCGCCAGCAGCTTGATTCGGGACGGCGAGCAGTACTTC.

The chain uses TRBV6-1 and TRBJ1-4; the D is unclear. CDR1 and CDR2 (germline): MNHNS, SASEGT. Trimming removed 7 bases from V and 0 bases from J, with 12 bases in between. This CDR3 has 15 amino acids. The CDR3 sequence is CASIRQGATNEKLFF. In nucleotides, the CDR3 is TGTGCCAGCATTCGGCAAGGTGCAACTAATGAAAAACTGTTTTTT.

V usage is TRBV6-5 and J usage is TRBJ2-5; no firm D call. Germline lookup yields CDR1 MNHEY and CDR2 SVGAGI. V was shortened by 0 bases and J by 4 bases, with 12 bases between the two germline ends. This CDR3 region has 15 residues. The CDR3 here is CASSYSYSSRETQYF. For the CDR3, the DNA is TGTGCCAGCAGTTACTCGTATAGCAGCAGAGAGACCCAGTACTTC.

The chain is built from TRBV28 and TRBJ1-2, with D hard to call. This CDR3 is built from 14 residues. Trimming cost V 10 bases and J 2 bases, with 17 bases left between them. CDR1 and CDR2 (germline): MDHEN, SYDVKM. The CDR3 sequence: CAITTGPPNYGYTF. The CDR3 DNA reads as TGTGCCATAACCACCGGGCCACCGAACTATGGCTACACCTTC.

The V gene is TRBV27, the J gene TRBJ2-7; TRBD1 matches at 9 bases. V shed 0 bases and J 2 bases; nucleotides not matched to a gene: 5. There are 16 residues in the CDR3. Per germline, CDR1 MNHEY and CDR2 SMNVEV (reference sequence). The CDR3, as DNA: TGTGCCAGCAGTTTATCGGTGGGGACAGGGACCTACGAGCAGTACTTC. This encodes CASSLSVGTGTYEQYF.

The rearrangement joins TRBV19 to TRBJ2-3; 8 bases agree with TRBD2. Germline CDR1 LNHDA, CDR2 SQIVND (reference sequence). The CDR3 runs to 15 residues. The V gene end was trimmed by 4 bases and the J gene end by 4 bases; junction bases not matched to a gene: 7. For the CDR3, the DNA is TGTGCCAGTAGTACAGGCGGGGGGTTGTCAGATACGCAGTATTTT. Translation gives CASSTGGGLSDTQYF.

V is TRBV5-1 and J is TRBJ2-5, with no clear D. The CDR3 runs to 13 residues. The germline V gene encodes CDR1 SGHRS and CDR2 YFSETQ. Trimming removed 4 bases at V and 5 bases at J, with 12 bases between. DNA for the CDR3: TGCGCCAGCAGCCTGGATGTGGTTGAGACCCAGTACTTC. It specifies CASSLDVVETQYF.

This clone is medium-sized in the sample. The chain has TRBV5-4 and TRBJ2-4; 7 bases line up with TRBD1. Germline CDR1 and CDR2: SGHNT and YYREEE (reference sequence). With 3 bases clipped from V and 3 bases from J, the junction kept 6 bases outside the gene matches. This CDR3 has 15 residues. The chain's CDR3 is CASSSPRDSKNIQYF. Here the CDR3 DNA reads TGTGCCAGCAGCTCCCCACGGGACAGCAAAAACATTCAGTACTTC.

The rearrangement joins TRBV7-9 to TRBJ2-1; the match to TRBD2 covers 10 bases. The CDR3 totals 18 residues. Trimming cost V 5 bases and J 3 bases; bases outside gene matches: 13. CDR1 is SEHNR and CDR2 is FQNEAQ in the germline V gene (reference sequence). The CDR3 sequence is CASSTSPELAGYYNEQFF. The CDR3 DNA reads TGTGCCAGCAGCACCTCCCCAGAACTAGCGGGGTACTACAATGAGCAGTTCTTC.

The rearrangement uses TRBV7-3 and TRBJ2-5; D not certain. The V gene's germline CDR1 is SGHTA and CDR2 FQGTGA. CDR3 length equals 15 residues. The germline V and J ends were trimmed by 10 bases and 5 bases, with 23 bases remaining between them. The CDR3 spells CANPRAILIGETQYF. DNA of the CDR3: TGTGCCAATCCACGGGCCATACTTATCGGGGAGACCCAGTACTTC.

The rearrangement uses TRBV7-9 and TRBJ2-2; perhaps TRBD2 as D (6 bases). The V gene's germline CDR1 is SEHNR and CDR2 FQNEAQ (reference sequence). The CDR3 spans 15 residues. V was shortened by 4 bases and J by 2 bases, with 11 bases between the two germline ends. CDR3 protein: CASSSRGGNTGELFF. The CDR3 DNA follows: TGTGCCAGCAGCTCCCGGGGAGGCAACACCGGGGAGCTGTTTTTT.

The V call is TRBV7-2, the J call TRBJ1-4; 7 bases fit TRBD1. Germline V CDR1 and CDR2: SGHTA, FQGNSA. This CDR3 is 15 amino acids long. The trim removed 5 bases at V and 7 bases at J, leaving 10 bases unmatched. CDR3 region: CASSPGGGATEKLFF. The CDR3 region has the DNA TGTGCCAGCAGCCCAGGAGGGGGCGCGACTGAAAAACTGTTTTTT.

The V and J genes are TRBV11-2 and TRBJ2-7, with D possibly TRBD1 on 6 matching bases. The V gene lost 4 bases and the J gene lost 2 bases, with 15 bases spanning the gap. Germline CDR1 is SGHAT and CDR2 is FQNNGV. This CDR3 contains 15 residues. The CDR3 sequence is CASSSSRQVAYEQYF. The CDR3 coding sequence is TGTGCCAGCAGCTCTAGTCGACAGGTTGCCTACGAGCAGTACTTC.

This rearrangement joins TRBV2 to TRBJ1-4; a weak D match, TRBD1 (6 bases). Deletions cut 5 bases from V and 5 bases from J, with 15 bases between. Germline lookup yields CDR1 SNHLY and CDR2 FYNNEI. The CDR3 totals 15 residues. The chain's CDR3 is CASSTGQELNEKLFF. In DNA form, the CDR3 reads TGTGCCAGCAGTACAGGGCAAGAACTAAATGAAAAACTGTTTTTT.

V usage is TRBV5-4 and J usage is TRBJ1-2, with D possibly matching TRBD1 (5 bases). This CDR3 comprises 16 residues. V lost 4 bases to trimming and J lost 0 bases, with 16 bases between them. Germline CDR1 reads SGHNT; CDR2 reads YYREEE (reference sequence). The CDR3: CASSPGGRDSNYGYTF. The CDR3 bases are TGTGCCAGCAGCCCCGGGGGTAGGGACTCTAACTATGGCTACACCTTC.

This clone was counted a single time. The chain has TRBV6-5 and TRBJ2-7, with D unclear. This CDR3 is 13 amino acids long. Trimming removed 0 bases at V and 5 bases at J, with 8 bases between. CDR1 MNHEY and CDR2 SVGAGI come from the germline V gene. This chain's CDR3 is CASSYSRVHEQYF. In DNA form, the CDR3 reads TGTGCCAGCAGTTACTCCAGAGTCCACGAGCAGTACTTC.

CDR3 loop: CASRLAGAGEQFF. CDR3 bases: TGTGCCAGCCGACTAGCGGGGGCGGGTGAGCAGTTCTTC. The V and J genes are TRBV6-1 and TRBJ2-1, with 12 bases aligning to TRBD2. Germline assignment: CDR1 MNHNS and CDR2 SASEGT. Trimming removed 8 bases from V and 9 bases from J; junction bases left unmatched: 5. CDR3 length equals 13 residues.